This TCR beta chain was recovered during a study of early T cells in non-severe SARS-CoV-2 infection. MiXCR, run by TCRdb on the 5' RACE reads, gives a single entry per CDR3 protein. The data show 52,000 or so distinct CDR3 sequences, about 7.1% seen once. V was trimmed by 0 bases and J by 4 bases, leaving 13 bases between them. From germline, CDR1 is LGHNA and CDR2 YSLEER. The CDR3 covers 15 residues. This clonotype was seen at least ten times. The V gene is TRBV4-3, the J gene TRBJ2-7, with no clear D. Here the sequenced sample was whole blood, taken at baseline. The TCR originated in an adult who was a healthcare worker with PCR-confirmed SARS-CoV-2 infection or an uninfected control (not recorded which). The CDR3 DNA follows: TGCGCCAGCAGCCAAGAACGGACCGCTGGGTACGAGCAGTACTTC. Amino acid sequence: CASSQERTAGYEQYF.